This passage covers 22 T cell receptor beta chains from one sample sequenced in a study of technical replicates of blood from several donors. Clones were read by immunoSEQ multiplex PCR, and TCRdb kept only the in-frame ones, dropping some. The table shows around 62,000 clones, with roughly 98% occurring only once. Specimen: T cells isolated from PBMCs. Receptors were obtained from a human donor in good health.

The chain links TRBV7-8 to TRBJ2-2; the match to TRBD2 covers 9 bases. From germline, CDR1 is SGHVS and CDR2 FQNEAQ. This CDR3 region has 17 residues. The J segment lost 6 bases and the V segment lost 5 bases, leaving 13 bases of the junction unmatched. The CDR3 region has the DNA TGTGCCAGCAGCCCGGTGGGACTAGCCGGGAGATCCGGGGAGCTGTTTTTT. Translation gives CASSPVGLAGRSGELFF. The full variable domain, with the rest looked up from reference TRBV7-8 and TRBJ2-2, is GAGVSQSPRYKVAKRGQDVALRCDPISGHVSLFWYQQALGQGPEFLTYFQNEAQLDKSGLPSDRFFAERPEGSVSTLKIQRTQQEDSAVYLCASSPVGLAGRSGELFFGEGSRLTVL.

The chain has TRBV6-1 and TRBJ2-7; D is ambiguous. V shed 6 bases and J shed 6 bases, with 12 bases lying between them. The CDR3 runs 12 residues. The germline V gene has CDR1 MNHNS and CDR2 SASEGT. CDR3 residues: CASRETVIEQYF. CDR3 DNA: TGTGCCAGCAGGGAGACGGTTATCGAGCAGTACTTC.

This clone was seen only once. The chain couples TRBV7-2 to TRBJ2-1; TRBD2 matches 8 bases. In germline, CDR1 is SGHTA, CDR2 FQGNSA. The CDR3 sequence is 16 residues long. J lost 6 bases, V lost 1 base, and 8 bases had no gene match. The CDR3 coding sequence is TGTGCCAGCAGCTTAGATTCGGGGGGGCTCCCCAATGAGCAGTTCTTC. Translated: CASSLDSGGLPNEQFF.

V is TRBV20-1 and J is TRBJ2-7; 7 bases align to TRBD1. With 5 bases clipped from V and 4 bases from J, the junction kept 2 bases outside the gene matches. CDR3 length: 11 residues. Germline assignment: CDR1 DFQATT and CDR2 SNEGSKA (reference sequence). DNA for the CDR3: TGCAGTGCTTCGACAGGGTACGAGCAGTACTTC. Amino acids: CSASTGYEQYF.

The chain carries TRBV6-1 and TRBJ1-5; D call uncertain. Germline-derived CDR1 and CDR2 are MNHNS and SASEGT. V gave up 4 bases and J gave up 7 bases, with 14 bases separating them. The CDR3 totals 14 residues. CDR3 sequence reads: CASSVSQDSQPQHF. The CDR3 region has the DNA TGTGCCAGCAGTGTTTCCCAGGATTCGCAGCCCCAGCATTTT.

This chain's CDR3 is CASGTGIQPQHF. The CDR3 DNA is TGTGCCAGCGGGACAGGGATTCAGCCCCAGCATTTT. The genes are TRBV2 and TRBJ1-5, with 9 bases aligning to TRBD1. Germline loops: CDR1 SNHLY, CDR2 FYNNEI. Germline trimming cut 8 bases from V and 6 bases from J; bases unmatched to any gene: 2. The CDR3 totals 12 residues.

V usage is TRBV11-2 and J usage is TRBJ1-2, with 8 bases aligning to TRBD1. Germline CDR1 and CDR2: SGHAT and FQNNGV. V lost 5 bases to trimming and J lost 8 bases; unmatched junction nucleotides: 13. The CDR3 sequence is 15 residues long. The CDR3 sequence is CASSTGQGSIWGYTF. The CDR3, as DNA: TGTGCCAGCAGCACCGGACAGGGCTCCATATGGGGCTACACCTTC.

This sequence joins TRBV9 and TRBJ2-7, with D possibly being TRBD1 (6 bases). The V gene lost 0 bases and the J gene lost 0 bases, with 10 bases spanning the gap. The CDR3 covers 15 residues. Germline CDR1 reads SGDLS; CDR2 reads YYNGEE. The CDR3 loop reads CASSVGQASSYEQYF. Written as DNA, the CDR3 is TGTGCCAGCAGCGTAGGACAGGCCAGCTCCTACGAGCAGTACTTC.

This chain uses TRBV5-1 with TRBJ2-7; 10 nucleotides match TRBD1. There are 13 residues in the CDR3. The V gene end was trimmed by 5 bases and the J gene end by 4 bases; junction bases not matched to a gene: 3. From germline, CDR1 is SGHRS and CDR2 YFSETQ. The CDR3 nucleotides read TGCGCCAGCAGACTGGGACAGGGGTACGAGCAGTACTTC. Translated, it gives CASRLGQGYEQYF.

This clone was seen just once. The CDR3 is CASSPQGGQPQHF. In nucleotides, the CDR3 is TGCGCCAGCAGCCCTCAGGGCGGCCAGCCCCAGCATTTT. V gene TRBV4-1 combines with J gene TRBJ1-5; tentatively, D is TRBD1 (5 bases). V dropped 4 bases and J dropped 7 bases, with 11 bases sitting between them. The CDR3 sequence is 13 residues long. Looked up from germline, CDR1 is MGHRA and CDR2 is YSYEKL.

The chain links TRBV5-4 to TRBJ2-7; 9 bases line up with TRBD2. With 2 bases clipped from V and 0 bases from J, the junction kept 9 bases outside the gene matches. The CDR3 has 17 amino acids. CDR1 is SGHNT and CDR2 is YYREEE in the germline V gene (reference sequence). The CDR3 loop is CASSFTLAGAFSYEQYF. As DNA, the CDR3 is TGTGCCAGCAGCTTTACCTTAGCGGGAGCATTCTCCTACGAGCAGTACTTC.

The gene calls are TRBV6-1 and TRBJ1-1; TRBD1 is a possible D gene (5 bases). The CDR3 runs 14 residues. The germline V gene has CDR1 MNHNS and CDR2 SASEGT. V lost 1 base, J lost 11 bases, and 17 bases lay in between. The CDR3 here is CASSEGGDGWGAFF. The CDR3 coding sequence is TGTGCCAGCAGTGAAGGGGGGGACGGGTGGGGCGCTTTCTTT.

The chain is built from TRBV6-5 and TRBJ1-2; tentative D call: TRBD1 (5 bases). CDR3 length equals 14 residues. V gave up 6 bases and J gave up 1 base, with 12 bases separating them. Germline values: CDR1 MNHEY, CDR2 SVGAGI. This CDR3 is CASSRRQGNYGYTF. CDR3 DNA sequence: TGTGCCAGCAGCCGCAGGCAGGGTAACTATGGCTACACCTTC.

CDR3 residues: CASSLSAVAYEQYF. The CDR3 DNA reads TGTGCCAGCAGCTTATCAGCGGTTGCCTACGAGCAGTACTTC. The chain recombines TRBV11-2 with TRBJ2-7; a possible D gene is TRBD2 (5 bases). The CDR3 runs 14 residues. Trimming took 2 bases from V and 2 from J, leaving 10 bases between them. The germline gives CDR1 SGHAT, CDR2 FQNNGV.

The chain employs TRBV7-6 and TRBJ2-7; 12 bases map to TRBD1. From germline, CDR1 is SGHVS and CDR2 FNYEAQ. J lost 7 bases, V lost 5 bases, and 9 bases had no gene match. The CDR3 sequence is 15 residues long. The CDR3 nucleotides are TGTGCCAGCAGCGGGGGGACAGGGGGCCTCGGGGAGCAGTACTTC. Protein: CASSGGTGGLGEQYF.

This chain links TRBV27 with TRBJ2-7, with a weak D call TRBD1 (8 bases). Germline values: CDR1 MNHEY, CDR2 SMNVEV (reference sequence). Trimming pared 5 bases from V and 4 bases from J, leaving 18 bases between. The CDR3 runs to 15 residues. For the CDR3, the DNA is TGTGCCAGCAGTCCAACAGGGGGGGGGAAGTACGAGCAGTACTTC. Its translation: CASSPTGGGKYEQYF.

This chain uses TRBV11-3 with TRBJ1-3, with 8 bases that match TRBD1. Germline values: CDR1 SGHNT, CDR2 YENEEA. V was clipped by 5 bases and J by 5 bases; unmatched bases: 5. The CDR3 has 14 residues. The CDR3 DNA reads as TGTGCCAGCAGCCCGACAGGGGTGAGAAACACCATATATTTT. It translates to CASSPTGVRNTIYF.

The chain combines TRBV4-2 with TRBJ2-1; 11 bases line up with TRBD2. The germline V gene has CDR1 LGHNA and CDR2 YNFKEQ. V shed 3 bases and J 8 bases; nucleotides not matched to a gene: 15. CDR3 length: 18 amino acids. CDR3 sequence reads: CASSQRKLAGGGLDEQFF. DNA for the CDR3: TGTGCCAGCAGCCAGCGGAAGCTAGCGGGAGGTGGTCTGGATGAGCAGTTCTTC.

The chain combines TRBV30 with TRBJ1-2, with a tentative D call TRBD1 (6 bases). This CDR3 is 13 amino acids long. The germline V and J ends were trimmed by 5 bases and 6 bases, with 16 bases remaining between them. CDR1 and CDR2 from the germline V gene are GTSNPN and SVGIG (reference sequence). The CDR3 coding sequence is TGTGCCTGGCAAGAGGACAGCTCTGATGGCTACACCTTC. Protein sequence: CAWQEDSSDGYTF.

The J gene is TRBJ2-7, the V gene TRBV27, with a tentative D call TRBD1 (5 bases). CDR1 and CDR2 (germline): MNHEY, SMNVEV (reference sequence). The CDR3 sequence is 17 residues long. V was pared by 4 bases and J by 1 base, with 20 bases between. The CDR3 sequence is CASSSAQRSTASYEQYF. CDR3 in DNA: TGTGCCAGCAGTTCCGCCCAACGATCGACAGCATCCTACGAGCAGTACTTC.

In its sample, this clone was seen once. The CDR3 sequence: CSVGTSGRFHEQYF. The CDR3 DNA reads as TGCAGCGTCGGAACTAGCGGGAGATTTCACGAGCAGTACTTC. The J gene is TRBJ2-7, the V gene TRBV29-1; 11 bases are a match to TRBD2. The length of the CDR3 is 14 residues. The germline V gene encodes CDR1 SQVTM and CDR2 ANQGSEA. Germline trimming cut 6 bases from V and 5 bases from J; bases unmatched to any gene: 9.

This CDR3 is CASTSEGRRTGELFF. DNA for the CDR3: TGTGCCAGCACCTCGGAGGGGCGTAGGACCGGGGAGCTGTTTTTT. The chain combines TRBV6-5 with TRBJ2-2; D may be TRBD2 (6 bases). CDR1 and CDR2 from the germline V gene are MNHEY and SVGAGI. Trimming pared 7 bases from V and 5 bases from J, leaving 17 bases between. The CDR3 has 15 amino acids.